A selection of T cell receptor beta chains follows, all from one sample in a study of blood T cell repertoires in COVID-19. TCRdb keeps only in-frame clones here, not all; method: immunoSEQ multiplex PCR. The sample shows under 300,000 clones, about 89% of them seen only once. Sequencing was performed on PBMCs or T cells enriched from blood (not recorded which). All receptors derive from a human donor in a cohort exposed to, infected with or recovered from COVID-19 (not recorded which). The donor label of this sample is uncertain. Both conserved end residues are part of each CDR3. D genes are given only for firm matches. Size is omitted from some rows. Given values are once, few, many or a class for expanded clones.

abundance: -
j_gene: TRBJ1-5
d_gene: TRBD1
v_gene: TRBV16
CDR3aa: CASSQSGAGGFNQPQHF
CDR3nt: TGTGCCAGCAGCCAATCGGGGGCAGGGGGTTTCAATCAGCCCCAGCATTTT

abundance: once
j_gene: TRBJ1-1
d_gene: -
v_gene: TRBV27
CDR3aa: CASKATTTGSEAFF
CDR3nt: TGTGCCAGCAAGGCCACAACCACGGGTTCTGAAGCTTTCTTT

abundance: -
j_gene: TRBJ2-7
d_gene: TRBD1
v_gene: TRBV19
CDR3aa: CASSIQTGRSYEQYF
CDR3nt: TGTGCCAGTAGTATACAGACAGGGAGATCCTACGAGCAGTACTTC

abundance: -
j_gene: TRBJ2-7
d_gene: -
v_gene: TRBV7-9
CDR3aa: CASSLSWEQYF
CDR3nt: TGTGCCAGCAGCCTGAGTTGGGAGCAGTACTTC

abundance: -
j_gene: TRBJ1-6
d_gene: TRBD1
v_gene: TRBV30
CDR3aa: CAGTGTGNSPLHF
CDR3nt: TGTGCCGGAACCGGGACAGGGAATTCACCCCTCCACTTT

abundance: -
j_gene: TRBJ2-2
d_gene: -
v_gene: TRBV6-5
CDR3aa: CASSYSSGQNTGELFF
CDR3nt: TGTGCCAGCAGTTACTCCTCAGGCCAGAACACCGGGGAGCTGTTTTTT

abundance: once
j_gene: TRBJ1-2
d_gene: -
v_gene: TRBV11-1
CDR3aa: CASSPHSGRTYGYTF
CDR3nt: TGTGCCAGCAGCCCTCATAGCGGGCGGACCTATGGCTACACCTTC

abundance: -
j_gene: TRBJ2-7
d_gene: TRBD1
v_gene: TRBV24-1
CDR3aa: CATSDSGRGRYEQYF
CDR3nt: TGTGCCACCAGTGATTCGGGCAGGGGGCGGTACGAGCAGTACTTC

abundance: -
j_gene: TRBJ1-4
d_gene: -
v_gene: TRBV5-1
CDR3aa: CASSSTDLATNEKLFF
CDR3nt: TGCGCCAGCAGCTCGACAGACCTTGCAACTAATGAAAAACTGTTTTTT

abundance: once
j_gene: TRBJ2-3
d_gene: -
v_gene: TRBV7-6
CDR3aa: CASSLGGGHADTQYF
CDR3nt: TGTGCCAGCAGCTTAGGGGGGGGCCACGCAGATACGCAGTATTTT

abundance: -
j_gene: TRBJ2-5
d_gene: TRBD2
v_gene: TRBV7-9
CDR3aa: CASSLTSGGTETQYF
CDR3nt: TGTGCCAGCAGCTTGACTAGCGGGGGGACGGAGACCCAGTACTTC